The clone carrying this TCR beta chain occurred a few times. Its antigen is unknown. The data were obtained in a study of human T cells and chemical hapten exposure. Across the whole study: The patients were mostly female; they had alopecia areata, totalis or universalis. Small pooled library volume differences chiefly drove per-sample TCR yield variation. Notes on the study in general: The formation of large CDR3 similarity clusters by expanded TCRs significantly exceeded that of controls.

The length of the CDR3 is 15 residues. Germline trimming cut 6 bases from V and 4 bases from J; bases unmatched to any gene: 11. TCRdb used MiXCR to reprocess the RACE reads, holding one entry per CDR3 protein. The table lists 85,000 to 130,000 distinct CDR3 sequences, 9.5% to 15% of them singletons. Documented time point: pre-sensitization, week 0. Sample treatment: therapeutic diphenylcyclopropenone sensitization with weekly scalp DPC. The chain joins TRBV12-3 or TRBV12-4 to TRBJ1-2; 7 bases match TRBD1. The receptor was derived from a woman aged 50 to 60 with alopecia areata. Some clones in this sample may be carry-over from other donors' samples. The sample consisted of whole blood, taken in connection with sensitization to the hapten diphenylcyclopropenone (DPC). The CDR3 DNA reads as TGTGCCAGCAGCTCAAGACAGGGATTGTTCTATGGCTACACCTTC. Translation gives CASSSRQGLFYGYTF.